The text below deals with one TCR beta chain. CDR1 and CDR2 from the germline V gene are MNHEY and SMNVEV (reference sequence). V lost 6 bases and J lost 8; bases outside the gene matches: 6. The CDR3 spans 12 residues. The sample belongs to a study of blood T cell repertoires in COVID-19. Background on the study: Sources were T cells, B-cell-depleted T cells, or PBMCs; the material itself was cDNA or gDNA.

Clones were sequenced by immunoSEQ multiplex PCR, and TCRdb holds only the in-frame ones, with some missing. The table has tens of thousands of clones, around 73% seen once; the top ten hold around 30%. The specimen sequenced was peripheral blood. The receptor was isolated from a woman between 70 and 85 years old with acute or convalescent COVID-19. The chain uses TRBV27 and TRBJ1-2, with TRBD1 matching 7 bases. The chain's CDR3 is CASSNTGVGYTF. The CDR3 DNA reads as TGTGCCAGCAGCAATACAGGGGTGGGCTACACCTTC.